This T cell receptor beta chain derives from a study of blood T cell repertoires in COVID-19. Study overall: Researchers got acute and convalescent COVID-19 samples from the United States, Italy and Spain.

The CDR3 length is 15 residues. V was cut by 0 bases and J by 4 bases, with 12 bases left in between. CDR1 is MNHEY, CDR2 SMNVEV, per germline (reference sequence). In the original analysis: Estimation of nucleated cell counts relied on the amplification of reference gene primers. Clones were read by immunoSEQ multiplex PCR, and TCRdb kept only the in-frame ones, dropping some. V and J calls plus clone size are reproduced from that table; the DNA served to infer D and trimming. The sample includes around 200,000 clones, approximately 88% of them seen just once. This receptor was identified in a man aged 35-49 years with acute or convalescent COVID-19. The sample comprised peripheral blood. J is TRBJ2-5 and V is TRBV27; possible D gene TRBD1, 7 bases. The CDR3 sequence is CASSLSSGGRETQYF. DNA of the CDR3: TGTGCCAGCAGTTTATCTTCAGGGGGGCGAGAGACCCAGTACTTC.